This TCR beta chain was captured in a study of shared clonotypes between healthy human individuals. Clones were read by immunoSEQ multiplex PCR, and TCRdb kept only the in-frame ones, dropping some. The table lists millions of clones, over 85% of them singletons. The CDR3 has 14 residues. Germline V gene sequence: CDR1 MNHEY, CDR2 SVGAGI. V trimming: 6 bases; J trimming: 8 bases; junction bases outside the gene matches: 9. The clonotype originates from a man aged 18 to 30 in good health. The genes are TRBV6-5 and TRBJ2-1; 8 nucleotides agree with TRBD2. What was sequenced was naive CD4+ T cells sorted from blood. Specified subset: CD45RA+ positively selected. The CDR3 loop reads CASRSGSLGDEQFF. As DNA, the CDR3 is TGTGCCAGCAGGAGCGGGAGCCTGGGGGATGAGCAGTTCTTC.